This T cell receptor (beta chain) was identified in a study of beta chain features in type 1 diabetes. Notes on this clone: The target antigen is unknown. In the same sample, other DNA sequences code for this CDR3.

Trimming pared 1 base from V and 3 bases from J, leaving 10 bases between. The germline CDR1 and CDR2 sequences are GTSNPN and SVGIG (reference sequence). The CDR3 totals 13 residues. Study-wide points: Shortening that was moderate but significant affected the TCRB CDR3s of Type 1 diabetes patients in all four CD4+ subsets. HLA influence on TCRB rearrangement stayed unresolved here. Junctions at VDJ sites from type 1 diabetes patients had fewer insertions and more deletions.

Expressed TCRB transcripts were sequenced after all isolated RNA was converted to cDNA. Measured with immunoSEQ multiplex PCR; TCRdb has only the in-frame clones, and not every one. Here the sample spans 680,000 or so clones, 10% to 15% being singletons. Sorted CD4+ subsets: naive, central memory, regulatory, stem cell-like memory (CD45RO/CCR7/CD25/CD127/CD95/CD27 panel). The source material was naive CD4+ T cells from blood. The TCR was taken from a man aged 18 to 29 with type 1 diabetes. This chain joins TRBV30 and TRBJ2-7; D is ambiguous. Here the CDR3 reads CAWSGDRGYEQYF. CDR3 sequence (DNA): TGTGCCTGGAGTGGTGATCGAGGCTACGAGCAGTACTTC. The full variable domain, with the rest looked up from reference TRBV30 and TRBJ2-7, is SQTIHQWPATLVQPVGSPLSLECTVEGTSNPNLYWYRQAAGRGLQLLFYSVGIGQISSEVPQNLSASRPQDRQFILSSKKLLLSDSGFYLCAWSGDRGYEQYFGPGTRLTVT.